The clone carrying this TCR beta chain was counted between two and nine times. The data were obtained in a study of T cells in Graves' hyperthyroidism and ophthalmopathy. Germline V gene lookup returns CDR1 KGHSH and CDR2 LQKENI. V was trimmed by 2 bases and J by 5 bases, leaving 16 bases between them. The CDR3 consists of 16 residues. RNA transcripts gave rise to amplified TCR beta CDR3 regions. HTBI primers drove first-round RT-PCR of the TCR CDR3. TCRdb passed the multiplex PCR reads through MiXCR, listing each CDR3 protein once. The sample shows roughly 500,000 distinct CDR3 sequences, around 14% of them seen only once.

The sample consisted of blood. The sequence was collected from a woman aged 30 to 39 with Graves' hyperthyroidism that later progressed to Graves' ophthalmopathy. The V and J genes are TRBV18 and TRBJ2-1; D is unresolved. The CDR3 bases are TGTGCCAGCTCACCAAACCCCCTCAGGTACCACAATGAGCAGTTCTTC. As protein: CASSPNPLRYHNEQFF.